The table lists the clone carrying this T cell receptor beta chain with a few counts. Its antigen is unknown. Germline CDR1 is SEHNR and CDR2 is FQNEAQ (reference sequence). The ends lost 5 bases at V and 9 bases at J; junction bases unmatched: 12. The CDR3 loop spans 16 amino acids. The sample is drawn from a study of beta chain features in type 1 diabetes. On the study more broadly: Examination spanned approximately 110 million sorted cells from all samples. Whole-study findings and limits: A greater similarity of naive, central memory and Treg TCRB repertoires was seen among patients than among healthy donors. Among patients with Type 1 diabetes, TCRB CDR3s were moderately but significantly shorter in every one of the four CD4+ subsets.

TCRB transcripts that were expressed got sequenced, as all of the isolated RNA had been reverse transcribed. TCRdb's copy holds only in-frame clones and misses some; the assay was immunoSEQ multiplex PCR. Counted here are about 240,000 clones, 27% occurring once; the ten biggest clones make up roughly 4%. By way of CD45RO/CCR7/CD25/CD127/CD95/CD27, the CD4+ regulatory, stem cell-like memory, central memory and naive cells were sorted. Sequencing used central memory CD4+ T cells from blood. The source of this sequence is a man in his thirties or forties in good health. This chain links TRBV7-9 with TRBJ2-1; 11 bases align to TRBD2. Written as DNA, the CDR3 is TGTGCCAGCAGCCCGCGACTAGCGGGATCAAAGGGTGAGCAGTTCTTC. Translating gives CASSPRLAGSKGEQFF.